The 26 T cell receptor beta chains given below trace back to one sample, sequenced in a study of regulatory T cells in long-lasting Graves disease. Time point noted: persistent/refractory GD, antithyroid drugs over 5 years with positive TRAb. After RNA was extracted from PBMCs, the TCR library was made from it. Through Arm-PCR of CDR3 regions and iRepertoire HTBI primers, TCR beta libraries were built. TCRdb ran MiXCR on the multiplex PCR reads and lists one entry per CDR3 protein. The sample carries a few hundred thousand distinct CDR3 sequences, about a quarter recorded once. The material was peripheral blood mononuclear cells (PBMCs), obtained when the disease was refractory, from a patient treated with antithyroid drugs. The source of these receptors is a female donor with Graves disease.

With respect to this clonotype: This could be a read error, since a much larger clone is one nucleotide away. The rearrangement links TRBV29-1 to TRBJ2-7, with TRBD2 identical over 12 bases. CDR1 is SQVTM, CDR2 ANQGSEA, per germline. The CDR3 consists of 15 residues. Trimming removed 6 bases from V and 5 bases from J; junction bases left unmatched: 11. The CDR3: CSVKIGTSGSHEQYF. CDR3 sequence (DNA): TGCAGCGTAAAGATCGGGACTAGCGGGTCCCACGAGCAGTACTTC.

The chain uses TRBV10-3 and TRBJ2-5; a possible D gene is TRBD1 (5 bases). Germline-derived CDR1 and CDR2 are ENHRY and SYGVKD. V was shortened by 2 bases and J by 2 bases, with 15 bases between the two germline ends. The CDR3 is 16 residues long. CDR3 in amino acids: CAISEPRGRAQETQYF. Written as DNA, the CDR3 is TGTGCCATCAGTGAGCCAAGGGGCAGGGCACAAGAGACCCAGTACTTC.

This clonotype has only a few counts. This chain connects TRBV5-1 to TRBJ2-3, with 7 bases matching TRBD2. CDR1 and CDR2 (germline): SGHRS, YFSETQ. Trimming at V came to 3 bases and at J to 4 bases, leaving 17 bases not matched to a gene. CDR3 length: 18 amino acids. The CDR3 nucleotides are TGCGCCAGCAGCTGGCCCCCTTTGCGGGAGTCGGTTTCAGATACGCAGTATTTT. Amino acid sequence: CASSWPPLRESVSDTQYF.

The sample holds many counts of this clonotype. This sequence joins TRBV29-1 and TRBJ1-1, with unresolved D. There are 10 residues in the CDR3. V lost 4 bases and J 3 bases, leaving 3 bases between the germline ends. The germline CDR1 and CDR2 sequences are SQVTM and ANQGSEA. The CDR3 DNA is TGCAGCGTTGGGCACACTGAAGCTTTCTTT. Protein: CSVGHTEAFF.

This clonotype was found many times. V and J are TRBV7-8 and TRBJ1-6; D not resolved. V lost 5 bases to trimming and J lost 14 bases, with 13 bases between them. The V gene's germline CDR1 is SGHVS and CDR2 FQNEAQ. This CDR3 region has 12 residues. The CDR3 region is CASSPRGETLHF. Written as DNA, the CDR3 is TGTGCCAGCAGCCCCCGCGGGGAAACCCTCCACTTT.

This clonotype was observed a handful of times. CDR3 in DNA: TGTGCCAGCTTTATGGCAGCGAACACTGAAGCTTTCTTT. Translating gives CASFMAANTEAFF. The chain combines TRBV6-1 with TRBJ1-1; D gene uncertain. Per the germline V gene, CDR1 is MNHNS and CDR2 is SASEGT. V was pared by 8 bases and J by 1 base, with 11 bases between. The CDR3 has 13 residues.

The sample holds many counts of this clonotype. The rearrangement joins TRBV20-1 to TRBJ2-7; 11 bases are a match to TRBD2. The CDR3 has 14 amino acids. Germline V gene lookup returns CDR1 DFQATT and CDR2 SNEGSKA (reference sequence). V lost 5 bases, J lost 6 bases, and 9 bases stayed unmatched. CDR3 nucleotide sequence: TGCAGTGCTGTAGCGGGAGGGCCTTCTGGCGAGCAGTACTTC. Translation gives CSAVAGGPSGEQYF.

This clonotype was counted only a few times. V is TRBV20-1 and J is TRBJ1-6; 7 nucleotides agree with TRBD1. Per germline, CDR1 DFQATT and CDR2 SNEGSKA (reference sequence). V was pared by 8 bases and J by 11 bases, with 12 bases of the junction left unmatched. The CDR3 is 13 residues long. This chain's CDR3 is CSTQGGVGAPLHF. CDR3 bases: TGCAGTACCCAAGGGGGCGTAGGTGCACCCCTCCACTTT.

This clonotype came up a few times. The chain links TRBV11-1 to TRBJ2-2, with a possible D match to TRBD2 (6 bases). CDR1 SGHAT and CDR2 FQDESV come from the germline V gene (reference sequence). Trimming left V 0 bases short and J 2 bases short, with 16 bases between. This CDR3 has 18 residues. The chain's CDR3 is CASSLALGSGPNTGELFF. The CDR3 DNA sequence: TGTGCCAGCAGCTTAGCGCTCGGAAGCGGGCCTAACACCGGGGAGCTGTTTTTT.

At least ten counts were recorded for this clonotype. The V call is TRBV28, the J call TRBJ2-7; no clear D gene. Germline CDR1 MDHEN, CDR2 SYDVKM. The CDR3 runs to 12 residues. Trimming took 5 bases from V and 3 from J, leaving 8 bases between them. The CDR3 protein is CASSPVNYEQYF. The CDR3 region has the DNA TGTGCCAGCAGTCCCGTCAACTACGAGCAGTACTTC.

V is TRBV6-5 and J is TRBJ2-5; D remains unclear. Germline assignment: CDR1 MNHEY and CDR2 SVGAGI. The CDR3 is 16 amino acids. Trimming removed 2 bases from V and 2 bases from J, with 15 bases in between. The CDR3 DNA reads TGTGCCAGCAGTTACGTCCGCCGGGCGCAACAAGAGACCCAGTACTTC. Translated: CASSYVRRAQQETQYF.

The chain combines TRBV5-1 with TRBJ2-7, with a possible D match to TRBD2 (6 bases). V lost 0 bases and J 7 bases, leaving 20 bases between the germline ends. This CDR3 is 16 amino acids long. Germline CDR1 SGHRS, CDR2 YFSETQ. The CDR3 loop reads CASSLASAGTRREQYF. The CDR3 bases are TGCGCCAGCAGCTTGGCCTCAGCGGGCACCCGGAGGGAGCAGTACTTC.

This clonotype was picked up many times. The CDR3 region is CASSSILSRPYF. The CDR3 bases are TGTGCCAGCAGCTCGATCTTATCCCGCCCGTACTTC. This chain links TRBV7-2 with TRBJ2-5; D call uncertain. CDR3 size: 12 residues. CDR1 and CDR2 from the germline V gene are SGHTA and FQGNSA. V gave up 4 bases and J gave up 13 bases, with 16 bases separating them.

This clonotype was found many times. The chain has TRBV27 and TRBJ1-5; no firm D call. Germline values: CDR1 MNHEY, CDR2 SMNVEV (reference sequence). V was pared by 2 bases and J by 2 bases, with 19 bases between. This CDR3 is 18 amino acids long. The CDR3 loop reads CASSLRPGLGKGNQPQHF. The CDR3 DNA sequence: TGTGCCAGCAGTTTAAGGCCCGGGCTAGGTAAAGGCAATCAGCCCCAGCATTTT.

This clonotype was detected a few times. The gene calls are TRBV20-1 and TRBJ1-1; the match to TRBD1 covers 9 bases. The CDR3 loop spans 16 amino acids. The junction had 10 bases not matched to a gene; V was cut back by 1 base and J by 4 bases. Germline-derived CDR1 and CDR2 are DFQATT and SNEGSKA (reference sequence). In nucleotides, the CDR3 is TGCAGTGCTAGAGTCTTACAGGGGGCGCTTGGCACTGAAGCTTTCTTT. Encoded protein: CSARVLQGALGTEAFF.

The chain carries TRBV7-8 and TRBJ1-1, with D maybe TRBD1 (6 bases). In germline, CDR1 is SGHVS, CDR2 FQNEAQ. Trimming took off 5 bases at V and 4 bases at J, with 14 bases between the two ends. The CDR3 loop spans 14 amino acids. CDR3 coding DNA: TGTGCCAGCAGCGCAGGGGCTTTCGGCACTGAAGCTTTCTTT. Its protein product is CASSAGAFGTEAFF.

There are many counts of this clonotype. The chain couples TRBV14 to TRBJ1-1; 7 bases fit TRBD1. V gave up 3 bases and J gave up 3 bases; unmatched junction bases: 7. Germline loops: CDR1 SGHDN, CDR2 FVKESK. This CDR3 comprises 15 residues. The CDR3 region is CASSHKTGTDTEAFF. The CDR3 nucleotides are TGTGCCAGCAGCCACAAGACAGGGACGGACACTGAAGCTTTCTTT.

This clonotype appeared a few times. The V gene is TRBV12-3 or TRBV12-4, the J gene TRBJ2-2; 8 bases are a match to TRBD2. The trim removed 7 bases at V and 3 bases at J, leaving 10 bases unmatched. The length of the CDR3 is 16 residues. The CDR3 DNA reads TGTGCCAGCATCACGATGGGGACTAGTCACACCGGGGAGCTGTTTTTT. This gives the protein CASITMGTSHTGELFF.

This clonotype was counted many times. The chain couples TRBV28 to TRBJ1-5; tentative D call: TRBD1 (6 bases). The CDR3 extends over 13 amino acids. Looked up from germline, CDR1 is MDHEN and CDR2 is SYDVKM. Trimming took off 7 bases at V and 7 bases at J, with 14 bases between the two ends. CDR3 loop: CASTSPDRQPQHF. The DNA of the CDR3 is TGTGCCAGCACCTCTCCGGACAGACAGCCCCAGCATTTT.

To note about this clonotype: One junction end does not reproduce the germline sequence, and a read error may be involved. The rearrangement links TRBV7-9 to TRBJ2-4; the match to TRBD1 covers 8 bases. The CDR3 is made up of 13 amino acids. Per germline, CDR1 SEHNR and CDR2 FQNEAQ (reference sequence). The chain's CDR3 is CASVAGGMNIQHF. In DNA, the CDR3 is TGTGCCAGCGTCGCAGGGGGCATGAACATTCAGCACTTC.

As concerns this clonotype: A clone one base away is much larger, so this may be a read error. The V call is TRBV28, the J call TRBJ2-7; D is possibly TRBD1 (6 bases). This CDR3 has 15 amino acids. Germline V CDR1 and CDR2: MDHEN, SYDVKM. V was clipped by 2 bases and J by 1 base, with 12 bases between them. DNA for the CDR3: TGTGCCAGCAGTTTAACCTGTGGACAGTCCTACGAGCAGTACTTC. Translating gives CASSLTCGQSYEQYF.

This clonotype was seen only a few times. A read error may produce the germline difference seen at one junction end. The chain has TRBV12-3 or TRBV12-4 and TRBJ2-3, with 9 bases lining up with TRBD2. CDR3 size: 15 residues. CDR3 coding DNA: TGTGCCAGCAGTATAGCGGGAGTTGGCACAGATACGCAGTATTTT. It encodes CASSIAGVGTDTQYF.

V usage is TRBV6-6 and J usage is TRBJ2-5; D is unresolved. Per the germline V gene, CDR1 is MNHNY and CDR2 is SVGAGI (reference sequence). The V end was cut by 0 bases, the J end by 4 bases, with 18 bases between. The CDR3 extends over 17 amino acids. The CDR3 region is CASSYSSSPAYPETQYF. DNA of the CDR3: TGTGCCAGCAGTTACTCGAGTAGCCCAGCGTACCCAGAGACCCAGTACTTC.

In this sample, this clonotype turned up a few times. The rearrangement joins TRBV16 to TRBJ1-6; D may be TRBD1 (5 bases). Trimming pared 5 bases from V and 5 bases from J, leaving 10 bases between. Germline CDR1 and CDR2: KGHSY and FQNENV. The CDR3 runs 14 residues. This chain's CDR3 is CASSFTGDNSPLHF. As DNA, the CDR3 is TGTGCCAGCAGCTTTACAGGAGATAATTCACCCCTCCACTTT.

The chain carries TRBV15 and TRBJ1-1; the D is unclear. Germline values: CDR1 LNHNV, CDR2 YYDKDF (reference sequence). CDR3 length equals 14 residues. V shed 0 bases and J shed 0 bases, with 5 bases lying between them. CDR3: CATSRDRMNTEAFF. The CDR3 DNA reads TGTGCCACCAGCAGAGACAGGATGAACACTGAAGCTTTCTTT.

This clonotype came up many times. V and J are TRBV7-2 and TRBJ1-5, with D unclear. Trimming left V 0 bases short and J 0 bases short, with 6 bases between. The CDR3 is made up of 15 amino acids. Germline lookup yields CDR1 SGHTA and CDR2 FQGNSA. The CDR3 DNA reads TGTGCCAGCAGCTTAGCCGCATATAGCAATCAGCCCCAGCATTTT. Translated: CASSLAAYSNQPQHF.